Shown below are 13 T cell receptor beta chains from a single sample sequenced in a study of T cell repertoires in cytomegalovirus infection. Antigen specificity for these receptors is unknown. TCRdb redid the calling of the reads with MiXCR, one entry per CDR3 protein. The sample includes approximately 350,000 distinct CDR3 sequences, about 35% of them seen just once. The specimen comprised cultured PBMCs, sampled from culture after CMV antigen stimulation. These receptors were collected from a human donor in good health (CMV status not recorded). Some clones in this sample may be carry-over from other donors' samples.

The table lists this clonotype with many counts. This chain links TRBV7-6 with TRBJ2-1; D ambiguous. Trimming took off 1 base at V and 7 bases at J, with 5 bases between the two ends. Germline lookup yields CDR1 SGHVS and CDR2 FNYEAQ. This CDR3 region has 12 residues. CDR3 bases: TGTGCCAGCAGCTTAGAGGGTAATGAGCAGTTCTTC. This translates into CASSLEGNEQFF.

The chain uses TRBV29-1 and TRBJ2-1; 8 bases match TRBD2. Germline assignment: CDR1 SQVTM and CDR2 ANQGSEA. After removal of 6 bases from V and 5 bases from J, the junction contained 6 bases not matched to a gene. The CDR3 is 13 amino acids. Here the CDR3 DNA reads TGCAGCGTGGAGAGCGGGAGTCACAATGAGCAGTTCTTC. It encodes CSVESGSHNEQFF.

This rearrangement joins TRBV7-2 to TRBJ2-1, with 7 bases aligning to TRBD1. Germline CDR1 and CDR2: SGHTA and FQGNSA. CDR3 length: 15 residues. Unmatched junction bases numbered 8, after V lost 3 bases and J lost 6 bases. For the CDR3, the DNA is TGTGCCAGCAGCTTTCCGAGACAGGGATTCAATGAGCAGTTCTTC. As protein: CASSFPRQGFNEQFF.

This clonotype came up a few times. This chain uses TRBV27 with TRBJ2-4, with D perhaps TRBD2 (6 bases). Germline-derived CDR1 and CDR2 are MNHEY and SMNVEV (reference sequence). The V end lost 2 bases, the J end lost 7 bases, and 15 bases lay between the germline ends. The CDR3 extends over 15 amino acids. CDR3 sequence reads: CASSLSPAGRNIQYF. The CDR3 DNA reads TGTGCCAGCAGTTTAAGCCCGGCGGGAAGGAACATTCAGTACTTC.

This clonotype showed up just a few times. This chain links TRBV24-1 with TRBJ2-3, with D uncertain. CDR3 length equals 14 residues. Germline lookup yields CDR1 KGHDR and CDR2 SFDVKD. V was shortened by 6 bases and J by 5 bases, with 14 bases between the two germline ends. This chain's CDR3 is CATSRWENKDTQYF. Here the CDR3 DNA reads TGTGCCACCAGTCGCTGGGAAAACAAAGATACGCAGTATTTT.

The chain is built from TRBV20-1 and TRBJ1-6; D may be TRBD1 (6 bases). Trimming left V 0 bases short and J 5 bases short, with 8 bases between. The length of the CDR3 is 14 residues. Germline CDR1 and CDR2: DFQATT and SNEGSKA (reference sequence). In DNA, the CDR3 is TGCAGTGCTAGAGACAGGGGTAATAATTCACCCCTCCACTTT. Amino acid sequence: CSARDRGNNSPLHF.

The gene calls are TRBV7-9 and TRBJ2-1; no clear D. Trimming took 1 base from V and 10 from J, leaving 11 bases between them. The CDR3 has 13 residues. Germline CDR1 is SEHNR and CDR2 is FQNEAQ (reference sequence). The CDR3 protein is CASSLGALGEQFF. CDR3 in DNA: TGTGCCAGCAGCTTAGGTGCCCTAGGAGAGCAGTTCTTC.

The gene calls are TRBV19 and TRBJ1-5, with a possible D match to TRBD1 (6 bases). Germline V CDR1 and CDR2: LNHDA, SQIVND (reference sequence). V was shortened by 6 bases and J by 6 bases, with 18 bases between the two germline ends. CDR3 length equals 15 residues. CDR3 residues: CASSNRDTVVQPQHF. CDR3 DNA sequence: TGTGCCAGTAGCAACCGGGACACTGTGGTTCAGCCCCAGCATTTT.

Worth noting for this clonotype: This sequence may be a read error, since a much larger clone differs from it by one base. V usage is TRBV7-2 and J usage is TRBJ2-1; 9 nucleotides match TRBD2. The DNA end lines up better with TRBJ2-7; the J call may be wrong. From germline, CDR1 is SGHTA and CDR2 FQGNSA. CDR3 length: 15 residues. The CDR3 DNA is TGTGCCAGCAGCTGGAGACTAGCGGCGTACAATGAGCAGTACTTC. As protein: CASSWRLAAYNEQYF.

This clonotype came up a few times. The chain joins TRBV7-6 to TRBJ2-1; D possibly matches TRBD1 or TRBD2 (5 bases each). The germline CDR1 and CDR2 sequences are SGHVS and FNYEAQ. Trimming took 0 bases from V and 5 from J, leaving 14 bases between them. The CDR3 runs to 16 residues. CDR3 loop: CASSLAYTGRDNEQFF. DNA of the CDR3: TGTGCCAGCAGCTTAGCGTACACGGGGCGGGACAATGAGCAGTTCTTC.

The chain carries TRBV29-1 and TRBJ2-3, with 9 bases fitting TRBD1. In germline, CDR1 is SQVTM, CDR2 ANQGSEA. The CDR3 has 14 amino acids. CDR3 amino acids: CTISTQGAADTQYF. CDR3 sequence (DNA): TGCACCATAAGCACACAGGGGGCGGCAGATACGCAGTATTTT.

This chain connects TRBV27 to TRBJ2-7; 7 bases are a match to TRBD1. The junction had 3 bases not matched to a gene; V was cut back by 7 bases and J by 0 bases. CDR1 and CDR2 (germline): MNHEY, SMNVEV (reference sequence). This CDR3 is built from 13 residues. The CDR3 reads CASIWDSSYEQYV. CDR3 coding DNA: TGTGCCAGCATTTGGGACAGCTCCTACGAGCAGTACGTC.

J is TRBJ2-1 and V is TRBV29-1; TRBD2 aligns across 12 bases. The CDR3 sequence is 15 residues long. The germline V gene has CDR1 SQVTM and CDR2 ANQGSEA. The ends lost 4 bases at V and 10 bases at J; junction bases unmatched: 11. CDR3: CSVGSGLAGSGEQFF. CDR3 sequence (DNA): TGCAGCGTTGGTTCCGGACTAGCGGGGTCAGGGGAGCAGTTCTTC.